This record concerns one TCR beta chain sequence. What this receptor recognizes is not known. Base qualities are not recorded, but no much larger clone differs from it by a single base. The CDR3 spans 14 residues, from the cysteine through the phenylalanine. Only CDR3 DNA remains: 42 bases, in frame from the first base. V is clipped by 1 base and J by 4 bases, and the sequence between their germline boundaries is 10 bases long. As encoded in the germline V gene, CDR1 is SGHTA while CDR2 is FQGNSA. TCRbeta libraries were sequenced on an Illumina MiSeq, averaging approximately 44,000 productive templates per sample. The immunoSEQ assay, which uses multiplex PCR amplification, was used to generate TCRbeta CDR3 libraries. The authors processed their data as follows. Repertoire diversity was calculated as previously defined, with values near 0 taken to indicate extremely monoclonal samples. Imported from immuneACCESS, the table was reduced by TCRdb to in-frame sequences with V and J called. These copies leave out some clones; in studies compared against another copy, an unresolved V gene accounts for under half, and the cause of the remainder is not known. V, J and clone size were drawn from that table, and D and trimming were deduced from the DNA. The sample yields over 30,000 clones; approximately 84% were counted once. The top ten clonotypes cover roughly 12% of the sample.

This record belongs to a study of STAT3 mutations in large granular lymphocyte leukemia (dated by TCRdb to 2018 to 2020). Background on the whole study: About half of the T-LGLL patients who underwent longitudinal sequencing carried canonical activating STAT3 mutations. Over half of the T-LGLL patients were given one or more immunosuppressive therapy regimens, and roughly 40% of those treated had a hematologic response. Patients with T-cell large granular lymphocyte leukemia underwent serial deep sequencing of TCRbeta CDR3 and STAT3 to reconstruct clonal hierarchy and dynamics. Some 17 representative T-LGLL cases were selected from an initial cohort of a few hundred LGL patients for longitudinal TCRbeta and STAT3 sequencing. As controls, the study also included longitudinal sequencing of a couple of patients with natural killer LGL leukemia. Each patient was sequenced at an average of approximately 3.8 time points, ranging from 2 to 8 samplings. Study-wide conclusions, independent of this receptor: The linking of therapy response to changes in TCR clonal burden was complicated by variable intervals between samplings and differing treatment regimens. In about 30% of the 18 patients, TCR clonotype switching occurred after therapy, and every newly emerging clone was STAT3 wild type. Because codominant clonotypes persisted in some patients, a small but highly pathogenic clone may have been missed. In several patients, dominant TCR clone burden exceeded STAT3 mutant burden, suggesting STAT3 mutation arose secondarily within a pre-expanded clone. Because no samples were available when a clone first appeared, clonal expansion was inferred from samplings taken at other points. All T-LGLL patients had at least one immunodominant TCRbeta clonotype, and roughly half had multiple immunodominant subclonotypes.

DNA was extracted from blood mononuclear cells, with the same DNA used for both TCR and STAT3 sequencing. The TCR sequence derives from a man aged 60 to 75 with T-cell large granular lymphocyte leukemia. Some clones in this sample may be carry-over from other donors' samples. The age is the age at diagnosis. Rearrangement joined TRBV7-2 to TRBJ2-5; a confident D gene designation cannot be given. The sample comprised peripheral blood mononuclear cells. The nucleotide sequence is given as TGTGCCAGCAGCTTAGGGGCAGGTTTAGAGACCCAGTACTTC. The translation is CASSLGAGLETQYF.